Given below is one T cell receptor beta chain in context. The antigen is undetermined. The sample originates from a study of OX40 agonist ivuxolimab in advanced cancers. Across the whole study: An agonistic anti-OX40 (CD134) antibody, ivuxolimab, was used to treat the patients. A partial response was reached by three patients: one with hepatocellular carcinoma and two with cutaneous melanoma.

Study-wide points: More expanded clones were seen, on average, in CD8+ T cells than in CD4+. Some patients who did not respond also had low normalized T-cell clonal expansion.

Method: immunoSEQ multiplex PCR; TCRdb's copy keeps in-frame clones and lacks some. The sample carries about 58,000 clones, about nine tenths recorded once. CDR3 length: 19 amino acids. CDR1 and CDR2 from the germline V gene are MGHRA and YSYEKL. V was trimmed by 1 base and J by 0 bases, leaving 16 bases between them. The source was CD4+ or CD8+ T cells sorted from blood, collected in a trial of the OX40 agonist ivuxolimab. The source of this sequence is an adult with an advanced solid tumor such as melanoma, head and neck, liver or kidney cancer. The chain links TRBV4-1 to TRBJ2-6; D is perhaps TRBD1 (5 bases). The CDR3 DNA is TGCGCCAGCAGCCAAGCTACTGTCAGGGTCGTCTCTGGGGCCAACGTCCTGACTTTC. It codes for CASSQATVRVVSGANVLTF.